The entry below describes one TCR beta chain. The CDR3 consists of 15 residues. V shed 5 bases and J shed 0 bases, with 14 bases lying between them. The V gene's germline CDR1 is LNHNV and CDR2 YYDKDF (reference sequence). This entry comes from a study of control samples from healthy donors and cancer patients. The table came from immunoSEQ multiplex PCR; TCRdb's copy has only in-frame clones and leaves some out. The data hold 150,000 or so clones, with 80% to 95% observed a single time. This sequence joins TRBV15 and TRBJ2-7; maybe TRBD2 (5 bases). The sequenced material came from blood. This sequence was found in a woman aged 30 to 39 in good health. The CDR3 sequence: CATSPLGAASYEQYF. In DNA, the CDR3 is TGTGCCACCAGCCCCCTCGGAGCGGCCTCCTACGAGCAGTACTTC.